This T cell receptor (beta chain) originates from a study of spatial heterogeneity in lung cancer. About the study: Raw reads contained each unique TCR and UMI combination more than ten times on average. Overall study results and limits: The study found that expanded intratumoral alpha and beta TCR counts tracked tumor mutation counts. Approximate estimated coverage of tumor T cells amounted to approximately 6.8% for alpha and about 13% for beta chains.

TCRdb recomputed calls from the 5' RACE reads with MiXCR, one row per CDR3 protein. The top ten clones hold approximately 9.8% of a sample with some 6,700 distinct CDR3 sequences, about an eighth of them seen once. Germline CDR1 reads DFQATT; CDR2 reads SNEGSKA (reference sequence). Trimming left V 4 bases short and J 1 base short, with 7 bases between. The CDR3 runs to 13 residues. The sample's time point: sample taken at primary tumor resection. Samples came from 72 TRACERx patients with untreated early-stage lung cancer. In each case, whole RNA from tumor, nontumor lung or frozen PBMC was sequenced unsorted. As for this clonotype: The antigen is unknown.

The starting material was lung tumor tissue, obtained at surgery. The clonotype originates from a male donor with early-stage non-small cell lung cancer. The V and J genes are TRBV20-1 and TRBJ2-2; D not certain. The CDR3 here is CSAITQNTGELFF. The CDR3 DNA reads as TGCAGTGCTATAACACAGAACACCGGGGAGCTGTTTTTT.